This T cell receptor (beta chain) was profiled in a study of beta chain features in type 1 diabetes. Study observations and caveats: No resolution was reached here on whether HLA type influences TCRB rearrangement. Shortening of TCRB CDR3s, moderate but significant, appeared in all four CD4+ subsets of Type 1 diabetes patients.

CDR3 length: 13 residues. Germline loops: CDR1 MDHEN, CDR2 SYDVKM. The V and J ends lost 10 bases and 8 bases respectively, with 18 bases between them. Note on this clone: Its antigen is still unknown.

Of the isolated RNA, all was reverse transcribed, and so the sequenced material was expressed TCRB transcripts. The average read count of naive, central memory and regulatory T cell samples was 3 million to 4 million. Libraries were prepared by immunoSEQ multiplex PCR; TCRdb keeps only in-frame clonotypes and omits some of them. The table records about 160,000 clones, about 8.1% of them present only once. Sorted CD4+ subsets: naive, central memory, regulatory, stem cell-like memory (CD45RO/CCR7/CD25/CD127/CD95/CD27 panel). This chain connects TRBV28 to TRBJ2-1, with D unclear. This TCR derives from a woman younger than 35 with type 1 diabetes. Sequenced material: central memory CD4+ T cells from blood. This CDR3 reads CANLSSPHHEQFF. In DNA form, the CDR3 reads TGTGCCAACCTTAGCTCCCCCCACCATGAGCAGTTCTTC.